The 24 T cell receptor beta chains in this list originate from one sample, sequenced in a study of CD8 T cells in Susac syndrome. RNA was extracted with the RNeasy kit, and a quantity of about 0.5 to 1 ug was reverse transcribed using random hexamers. TCRdb reprocessed the immunoSEQ multiplex PCR reads via MiXCR and lists one record per CDR3 protein. Of about 75,000 distinct CDR3 sequences listed, approximately 94% are singletons. Sequenced: CD8+ T cells from PBMCs. The receptors shown here come from a human donor with Susac syndrome.

This chain links TRBV2 with TRBJ2-3; D is unresolved. Germline loops: CDR1 SNHLY, CDR2 FYNNEI. The CDR3 is made up of 14 amino acids. Trimming cost V 3 bases and J 2 bases, with 9 bases left between them. In nucleotides, the CDR3 is TGTGCCAGCAGTGATGAGGTAGCCACAGATACGCAGTATTTT. Its protein product is CASSDEVATDTQYF.

This chain uses TRBV13 with TRBJ1-5; TRBD1 agrees at 9 bases. V lost 6 bases, J lost 5 bases, and 2 bases stayed unmatched. This CDR3 has 13 residues. Per the germline V gene, CDR1 is PRHDT and CDR2 is FYEKMQ (reference sequence). The CDR3 sequence: CASSTGGDQPQHF. The DNA of the CDR3 is TGTGCCAGCAGTACAGGGGGCGATCAGCCCCAGCATTTT.

This chain links TRBV6-8 with TRBJ1-4, with TRBD1 matching 7 bases. V was pared by 8 bases and J by 7 bases, with 13 bases of the junction left unmatched. The CDR3 loop spans 15 amino acids. Germline V gives CDR1 MNHGY, CDR2 SAAAGT. CDR3 protein: CASRILQGRIEKLFF. In DNA form, the CDR3 reads TGTGCCAGCCGGATCTTACAGGGGAGGATTGAAAAACTGTTTTTT.

The gene calls are TRBV5-1 and TRBJ2-3; possibly TRBD1 for D (6 bases). Germline CDR1 is SGHRS and CDR2 is YFSETQ. The V end was cut by 3 bases, the J end by 1 base, with 12 bases between. The CDR3 has 15 amino acids. CDR3 sequence: CASSSTGHGTDTQYF. CDR3 nucleotide sequence: TGCGCCAGCAGCTCTACGGGACACGGCACAGATACGCAGTATTTT.

The chain joins TRBV10-3 to TRBJ2-3, with no clear D. Germline V gene data show CDR1 as ENHRY and CDR2 as SYGVKD. Trimming pared 0 bases from V and 2 bases from J, leaving 9 bases between. This CDR3 region has 15 residues. DNA for the CDR3: TGTGCCATCAGTGAGTCGACGGTTACCACAGATACGCAGTATTTT. Its protein product is CAISESTVTTDTQYF.

The V call is TRBV20-1, the J call TRBJ2-3, with 8 bases fitting TRBD1. CDR1 and CDR2 from the germline V gene are DFQATT and SNEGSKA (reference sequence). The CDR3 is 14 amino acids. V shed 0 bases, J shed 3 bases, and the junction held 2 bases outside the gene matches. The chain's CDR3 is CSARDYRGTDTQYF. As DNA, the CDR3 is TGCAGTGCTAGAGATTACAGGGGGACAGATACGCAGTATTTT.

V and J are TRBV11-2 and TRBJ2-5; no definite D call. Trimming removed 2 bases at V and 1 base at J, with 5 bases between. Germline V lookup: CDR1 SGHAT, CDR2 FQNNGV. The length of the CDR3 is 13 residues. CDR3 protein: CASSLQPQETQYF. For the CDR3, the DNA is TGTGCCAGCAGCTTACAGCCCCAAGAGACCCAGTACTTC.

There are a few counts of this clonotype. This chain links TRBV11-1 with TRBJ2-2; no clear D. This CDR3 contains 14 residues. Trimming removed 0 bases at V and 7 bases at J, with 9 bases between. Germline V gives CDR1 SGHAT, CDR2 FQDESV (reference sequence). CDR3 in DNA: TGTGCCAGCAGCTTAGCGTCGACTGGCGGGGAGCTGTTTTTT. Translated: CASSLASTGGELFF. Full variable domain (missing parts from reference TRBV11-1 and TRBJ2-2): EAEVAQSPRYKITEKSQAVAFWCDPISGHATLYWYRQILGQGPELLVQFQDESVVDDSQLPKDRFSAERLKGVDSTLKIQPAELGDSAMYLCASSLASTGGELFFGEGSRLTVL.

The chain has TRBV7-9 and TRBJ1-1, with D maybe TRBD1 (6 bases). The ends were cut back, 2 bases at V and 1 base at J, with 11 bases in the middle. Germline V gene lookup returns CDR1 SEHNR and CDR2 FQNEAQ (reference sequence). The CDR3 has 15 amino acids. The CDR3 DNA reads TGTGCCAGCAGCTTAAGAACAGGGCCGAACACTGAAGCTTTCTTT. Translated: CASSLRTGPNTEAFF.

The V and J genes are TRBV2 and TRBJ2-7, with D perhaps TRBD1 (5 bases). CDR1 SNHLY and CDR2 FYNNEI come from the germline V gene. The V and J ends lost 6 bases and 2 bases respectively, with 8 bases between them. This CDR3 contains 12 residues. DNA for the CDR3: TGTGCCAGCAGGGACAAACCCTACGAGCAGTACTTC. Amino acids: CASRDKPYEQYF.

V gene TRBV4-3 combines with J gene TRBJ1-2, with unresolved D. This CDR3 is built from 17 residues. The V end lost 0 bases, the J end lost 0 bases, and 14 bases lay between the germline ends. Per germline, CDR1 LGHNA and CDR2 YSLEER. The CDR3 is CASSQDQARSANYGYTF. Here the CDR3 DNA reads TGCGCCAGCAGCCAAGATCAGGCGCGCTCGGCTAACTATGGCTACACCTTC.

The chain couples TRBV9 to TRBJ2-1, with D perhaps matching TRBD2 (7 bases). The length of the CDR3 is 15 residues. V lost 0 bases and J lost 7, with 14 bases in between. Germline V gene lookup returns CDR1 SGDLS and CDR2 YYNGEE. The chain's CDR3 is CASSVEGGRGNEQFF. The CDR3 DNA reads TGTGCCAGCAGCGTAGAGGGGGGGAGAGGAAATGAGCAGTTCTTC.

This chain joins TRBV5-6 and TRBJ2-7; D is uncertain. The CDR3 is made up of 14 amino acids. V lost 0 bases to trimming and J lost 4 bases, with 11 bases between them. CDR1 and CDR2 from the germline V gene are SGHDT and YYEEEE. The CDR3 coding sequence is TGTGCCAGCAGCTTGGGGCACTCCTATTACGAGCAGTACTTC. Protein: CASSLGHSYYEQYF.

The V and J genes are TRBV4-1 and TRBJ2-2, with D uncertain. CDR1 MGHRA and CDR2 YSYEKL come from the germline V gene. The CDR3 covers 14 residues. V shed 3 bases and J shed 2 bases, with 7 bases lying between them. The CDR3 sequence: CASSQKDNTGELFF. For the CDR3, the DNA is TGCGCCAGCAGCCAGAAGGATAACACCGGGGAGCTGTTTTTT.

The rearrangement uses TRBV27 and TRBJ1-5, with D perhaps TRBD1 (5 bases). V lost 3 bases to trimming and J lost 4 bases, with 13 bases between them. This CDR3 comprises 15 residues. The germline CDR1 and CDR2 sequences are MNHEY and SMNVEV (reference sequence). CDR3 in amino acids: CASSFGQGLNQPQHF. The DNA of the CDR3 is TGTGCCAGCAGTTTTGGGCAGGGCTTAAATCAGCCCCAGCATTTT.

The CDR3 here is CAITPGKRYEQYF. CDR3 nucleotide sequence: TGTGCCATCACACCCGGGAAACGCTACGAGCAGTACTTC. The chain uses TRBV10-3 and TRBJ2-7; TRBD2 is a possible D gene (5 bases). V was trimmed by 7 bases and J by 3 bases, leaving 13 bases between them. The germline gives CDR1 ENHRY, CDR2 SYGVKD. CDR3 length: 13 amino acids.

The V and J genes are TRBV30 and TRBJ2-2, with TRBD2 matching over 7 bases. V dropped 3 bases and J dropped 7; count of bases not matched to a gene: 2. Germline-derived CDR1 and CDR2 are GTSNPN and SVGIG (reference sequence). CDR3 size: 12 residues. In nucleotides, the CDR3 is TGTGCCTGGAGCGGGGGGTACGGGGAGCTGTTTTTT. Protein product: CAWSGGYGELFF.

This chain uses TRBV7-9 with TRBJ2-7, with no clear D. Germline loops: CDR1 SEHNR, CDR2 FQNEAQ (reference sequence). V was pared by 1 base and J by 1 base, with 5 bases between. CDR3 length: 13 amino acids. DNA of the CDR3: TGTGCCAGCAGCTTAGGCATGTCCTACGAGCAGTACTTC. Translated, it gives CASSLGMSYEQYF.

The rearrangement uses TRBV11-2 and TRBJ2-7; D possibly corresponds to TRBD1 (6 bases). Germline lookup yields CDR1 SGHAT and CDR2 FQNNGV. The CDR3 extends over 13 amino acids. V gave up 1 base and J gave up 3 bases, with 7 bases separating them. The DNA of the CDR3 is TGTGCCAGCAGCTTAGTCAGGGGCTACGAGCAGTACTTC. This gives the protein CASSLVRGYEQYF.

This chain connects TRBV10-3 to TRBJ2-1; TRBD1 aligns across 7 bases. With V trimmed by 0 bases and J by 3 bases, 2 bases remained unmatched. This CDR3 comprises 15 residues. Germline V gene data show CDR1 as ENHRY and CDR2 as SYGVKD. CDR3 coding DNA: TGTGCCATCAGTGAGTCAACAGGGGTCTACAATGAGCAGTTCTTC. Translation gives CAISESTGVYNEQFF.

This chain connects TRBV2 to TRBJ2-6, with D unclear. CDR3 length: 17 residues. CDR1 and CDR2 (germline): SNHLY, FYNNEI. V lost 3 bases to trimming and J lost 0 bases, with 12 bases between them. The CDR3 is CASSDYAAGSGANVLTF. The CDR3 bases are TGTGCCAGCAGTGATTATGCAGCAGGCTCTGGGGCCAACGTCCTGACTTTC.

The rearrangement uses TRBV2 and TRBJ2-5; either TRBD1 or TRBD2 may supply D (5 bases each). V was cut by 7 bases and J by 3 bases, with 9 bases left in between. Germline values: CDR1 SNHLY, CDR2 FYNNEI. This CDR3 contains 12 residues. DNA of the CDR3: TGTGCCAGCATGTTGGGGGAAGAGACCCAGTACTTC. Residues: CASMLGEETQYF. The whole variable domain, filled in from reference TRBV2 and TRBJ2-5, reads EPEVTQTPSHQVTQMGQEVILRCVPISNHLYFYWYRQILGQKVEFLVSFYNNEISEKSEIFDDQFSVERPDGSNFTLKIRSTKLEDSAMYFCASMLGEETQYFGPGTRLLVL.

V usage is TRBV9 and J usage is TRBJ1-2, with a weak D call TRBD1 (5 bases). The CDR3 consists of 14 residues. Germline loops: CDR1 SGDLS, CDR2 YYNGEE. V lost 3 bases, J lost 5 bases, and 14 bases lay in between. CDR3 loop: CASSGKGAWYGYTF. The CDR3 nucleotides read TGTGCCAGCAGCGGGAAAGGGGCTTGGTATGGCTACACCTTC.

The V gene is TRBV6-5, the J gene TRBJ1-4; 7 nucleotides match TRBD1. The junction had 8 bases not matched to a gene; V was cut back by 5 bases and J by 5 bases. The germline V gene has CDR1 MNHEY and CDR2 SVGAGI. The CDR3 sequence is 15 residues long. The CDR3 DNA sequence: TGTGCCAGCAGTCGACAGGGAAGAGGGAATGAAAAACTGTTTTTT. It is translated as CASSRQGRGNEKLFF.